This T cell receptor beta chain was identified during a study of blood T cell repertoires in COVID-19. Looking at the study overall: Donors in the United States, Italy and Spain gave samples during acute or convalescent COVID-19. Sample material is recorded as cDNA or gDNA derived from T cells, B-cell-depleted T cells, or PBMCs.

In the original analysis: From reference gene primer amplification, estimates of nucleated cell counts were derived. TCRdb keeps only in-frame clones here, not all; method: immunoSEQ multiplex PCR. The V and J calls and clone size are taken from that table; D and trimming were inferred from the DNA. The data contain some 530,000 clones, approximately 83% of them singletons. The V gene lost 4 bases and the J gene lost 3 bases, with 16 bases spanning the gap. Germline CDR1 is SGHDN and CDR2 is FVKESK. CDR3 length equals 15 residues. What was sequenced was peripheral blood. This TCR was recovered from a human donor in a cohort sampled during active COVID-19. The chain joins TRBV14 to TRBJ2-7; a possible D gene is TRBD2 (5 bases). CDR3 protein: CASSPDYGLNYEQYF. The CDR3 DNA reads TGTGCCAGCAGCCCCGACTACGGACTCAACTACGAGCAGTACTTC.